This T cell receptor beta chain was identified during a study of blood T cell repertoires in COVID-19. Study-level information: In each case, the material was cDNA or gDNA derived from T cells, B-cell-depleted T cells, or PBMCs.

V was trimmed by 1 base and J by 1 base, leaving 9 bases between them. CDR3 size: 15 residues. Germline V gene data show CDR1 as SGDLS and CDR2 as YYNGEE. Measured with immunoSEQ multiplex PCR; TCRdb has only the in-frame clones, and not every one. The sample has 120,000 or so clones, about four fifths seen once. Sequencing was performed on peripheral blood. The V call is TRBV9, the J call TRBJ1-3; D is ambiguous. This TCR derives from a woman aged 45 to 65 with acute or convalescent COVID-19. The CDR3 DNA sequence: TGTGCCAGCAGCGTACACGGAGGGTCTGGAAACACCATATATTTT. It is translated as CASSVHGGSGNTIYF. Combining the CDR3 with reference TRBV9 and TRBJ1-3 gives the whole variable domain DSGVTQTPKHLITATGQRVTLRCSPRSGDLSVYWYQQSLDQGLQFLIQYYNGEERAKGNILERFSAQQFPDLHSELNLSSLELGDSALYFCASSVHGGSGNTIYFGEGSWLTVV.